The present T cell receptor beta chain was sequenced within a study of T-cell memory formation after mild COVID-19 (dated by TCRdb to the early 2020s). The study in broad terms: TCR sequence clusters from the two donors were found to be largely donor specific. The cohort was made up of two young adult volunteers, one female and one male, who were previously healthy. In two donors, T-cell clones that expanded and contracted after mild COVID-19 were tracked by sequencing TCRalpha and TCRbeta repertoires over time. The full study reports these points: From day 15 to 85, contracting clones showed balanced CD4/CD8 phenotypes, whereas a second wave of clones that expanded from day 15 to 37 leaned towards CD4+. Some responding clones were detected in pre-infection memory, which suggested that pre-existing cross-reactive memory T cells had joined the SARS-CoV-2 response. The second-wave clones that peaked on day 37 were not confirmed to be SARS-CoV-2 specific. Contracting CD4+ clones were found mainly in CM and EM memory subsets, while CD8+ clones were enriched in EMRA. The study included only a couple of mild cases, and larger cohorts that include severe cases with pre-infection samples were judged to be necessary.

The CDR3 sequence holds 18 residues, the cysteine and phenylalanine included. Left in the record is the CDR3 DNA by itself, 54 bases read in frame from the first base. Trimming accounts for 0 bases at V and 7 bases at J, while the number of junction bases matched to no gene is 14. The germline V gene supplies CDR1 LGHNA and CDR2 YSLEER. Instrument on record: Illumina NovaSeq 6000. TCRalpha and TCRbeta cDNA libraries were constructed by 5'RACE with constant-segment primers, with sample barcodes and unique molecular identifiers being introduced. RNA was extracted from every sample with Trizol reagent. Libraries were amplified in two PCR steps, with a second sample barcode and Illumina TruSeq adapters added in the second step. Libraries were sequenced on an Illumina NovaSeq with 2 x 150 bp paired-end reads. Per the source publication's procedure: Reads were demultiplexed and collapsed into UMI-guided consensus sequences with migec v1.2.7. With mixcr v2.1.11, UMI consensuses were aligned to TRA and TRB V and J templates and assembled into clonotypes. Expanded or contracted clonotypes were those called significant by both edgeR and NoisET, with noise models trained on biological replicates. For edgeR calls, a false discovery rate-adjusted p below 0.01 and a log2 fold-change threshold of 1 were applied. As an exploratory analysis of dynamics, PCA with hierarchical clustering was applied to max-normalized trajectories of the 1000 most abundant clonotypes. Separately sequenced CD4+ and CD8+ repertoires were used to assign the CD4 or CD8 phenotype of responding clones. Clones were called with MiXCR by TCRdb after fastp trimmed the public reads at Q25, and only in-frame beta chains were retained. Each record represents a unique CDR3 protein, reported with the most common genes and DNA among its rows. What appears here as the V and J calls and clone size reflects TCRdb's work, not the paper's. Recorded for this sample are fewer than 350,000 distinct CDR3 sequences; 18% of them occurred a single time. The ten largest clones represent more than 20% of the sample.

Ficoll-Paque density gradient centrifugation was the method used to isolate PBMCs. This clonotype was found many times. Its antigen remains unidentified. Base qualities are not provided; no much larger clone lies one nucleotide away. The sample was PBMCs or a T cell subset sorted from them (not recorded which). The chain employs TRBV4-3 and TRBJ2-1, and 8 junction bases match TRBD2. The sequence derives from a man between 18 and 29 years old who had mild COVID-19 (a few samples of this study predate the infection). The sample titles of this study are shuffled in the database, so cell type and time point are left out; the donor was told from shared clones. The encoded CDR3 is CASSQDSSRGLGHNEQFF. The base sequence is TGCGCCAGCAGCCAAGATAGTTCACGGGGACTAGGCCATAATGAGCAGTTCTTC.